Sequencing of this T cell receptor beta chain was carried out in a study of beta chain features in type 1 diabetes. Sequenced material consisted of expressed TCRB transcripts (all of the isolated RNA was reverse transcribed). TCRdb keeps only in-frame clones here, not all; method: immunoSEQ multiplex PCR. The sample contains about 150,000 clones, around 10% of which appear only once. V was shortened by 7 bases and J by 1 base, with 7 bases between the two germline ends. The CDR3 runs 11 residues. Germline CDR1 and CDR2: DFQATT and SNEGSKA (reference sequence). This sequence joins TRBV20-1 and TRBJ1-2, with no clear D. Sequencing input: central memory CD4+ T cells from blood. The clonotype originates from a man aged 18 to 29 in good health. The CDR3 spells CSVSNNYGYTF. DNA for the CDR3: TGCAGTGTCAGCAATAACTATGGCTACACCTTC.